This is a list of T cell receptor beta chains from one sample in a study of cytomegalovirus exposure and HLA in healthy donors. The repertoire was sequenced with immunoSEQ multiplex PCR; TCRdb's copy has only in-frame clones and lacks some. The repertoire holds roughly 90,000 clones, with about 80% as singletons. Sequencing input: PBMCs. All receptors derive from a man aged 25 to 45 in good health and CMV-seronegative. CDR3s include the opening cysteine and the closing phenylalanine or tryptophan. D genes are given only for firm matches.

v_call	d_call	j_call	cdr3_aa	cdr3_nt
TRBV25-1	-	TRBJ2-6	CASSANRGDLSGANVLTF	TGTGCCAGCAGTGCAAATCGCGGGGATTTATCTGGGGCCAACGTCCTGACTTTC
TRBV6-5	-	TRBJ2-7	CASSYSRGHSSYEQYF	TGTGCCAGCAGTTACTCTCGGGGACACAGCTCCTACGAGCAGTACTTC
TRBV7-6	-	TRBJ2-7	CASSFTDAGRYLREQYF	TGTGCCAGCAGCTTTACGGACGCGGGGAGATATTTGCGTGAGCAGTACTTC
TRBV9	-	TRBJ2-6	CASSTTIFGANVLTF	TGTGCCAGCAGCACAACTATATTTGGGGCCAACGTCCTGACTTTC
TRBV9	-	TRBJ2-1	CASSVAGDIDEQFF	TGTGCCAGCAGCGTGGCCGGGGATATCGATGAGCAGTTCTTC
TRBV6-1	TRBD1	TRBJ2-7	CASSDGTGKYEQYF	TGTGCCAGCAGTGATGGGACAGGGAAATACGAGCAGTACTTC
TRBV30	-	TRBJ1-1	CAWSEQWNTEAFF	TGTGCCTGGAGTGAACAATGGAACACTGAAGCTTTCTTT
TRBV28	-	TRBJ2-7	CASDDRTHYEQYF	TGTGCCAGCGACGACAGGACCCACTACGAGCAGTACTTC
TRBV9	TRBD1	TRBJ1-1	CASSPGTAIMNTEAFF	TGTGCCAGCAGCCCAGGGACAGCGATAATGAACACTGAAGCTTTCTTT
TRBV27	TRBD2	TRBJ2-1	CASSASRTSGSYNEQFF	TGTGCCAGCAGTGCATCTCGGACTAGCGGGTCCTACAATGAGCAGTTCTTC
TRBV23-1	TRBD1	TRBJ1-6	CASSQSPGTGGSSPLHF	TGCGCCAGCAGTCAATCCCCGGGGACAGGGGGCAGTTCACCCCTCCACTTT
TRBV9	-	TRBJ1-3	CASSDFSGNTIYF	TGTGCCAGCAGTGACTTCTCTGGAAACACCATATATTTT
TRBV5-1	TRBD1	TRBJ2-4	CASSTGTVRDIQYF	TGCGCCAGCAGCACCGGGACAGTAAGGGACATTCAGTACTTC
TRBV7-6	TRBD1	TRBJ2-3	CASSSRTGITDTQYF	TGTGCCAGCAGCTCCCGGACAGGGATCACAGATACGCAGTATTTT
TRBV6-1	-	TRBJ2-7	CASNPTPPYEQYF	TGTGCCAGCAACCCGACTCCGCCCTACGAGCAGTACTTC
TRBV7-2	-	TRBJ1-2	CASSPLVGLGGYTF	TGTGCCAGCAGCCCATTAGTGGGGCTCGGAGGCTACACCTTC
TRBV30	-	TRBJ1-2	CAWSGTGGSYGYTF	TGTGCCTGGAGCGGGACGGGAGGGTCCTATGGCTACACCTTC
TRBV7-2	-	TRBJ1-1	CASSLYRENTEAFF	TGTGCCAGCAGCTTATACAGGGAGAACACTGAAGCTTTCTTT
TRBV11-2	-	TRBJ2-1	CASSFLGGSYNEQFF	TGTGCCAGCAGCTTTCTAGGGGGCTCCTACAATGAGCAGTTCTTC
TRBV2	-	TRBJ1-2	CASSELGGVPYGYTF	TGTGCCAGCAGTGAATTAGGCGGGGTTCCTTATGGCTACACCTTC
TRBV5-6	TRBD2	TRBJ2-5	CASSQMGRGSPAETQYF	TGTGCCAGCAGCCAAATGGGGCGGGGGTCCCCGGCGGAGACCCAGTACTTC
TRBV7-2	TRBD1	TRBJ1-2	CASSRDRVANYGYTF	TGTGCCAGCAGCCGGGACAGGGTTGCTAACTATGGCTACACCTTC
TRBV5-1	TRBD1	TRBJ2-3	CASSLQTGDVADTQYF	TGCGCCAGCAGCTTGCAAACAGGGGATGTAGCAGATACGCAGTATTTT